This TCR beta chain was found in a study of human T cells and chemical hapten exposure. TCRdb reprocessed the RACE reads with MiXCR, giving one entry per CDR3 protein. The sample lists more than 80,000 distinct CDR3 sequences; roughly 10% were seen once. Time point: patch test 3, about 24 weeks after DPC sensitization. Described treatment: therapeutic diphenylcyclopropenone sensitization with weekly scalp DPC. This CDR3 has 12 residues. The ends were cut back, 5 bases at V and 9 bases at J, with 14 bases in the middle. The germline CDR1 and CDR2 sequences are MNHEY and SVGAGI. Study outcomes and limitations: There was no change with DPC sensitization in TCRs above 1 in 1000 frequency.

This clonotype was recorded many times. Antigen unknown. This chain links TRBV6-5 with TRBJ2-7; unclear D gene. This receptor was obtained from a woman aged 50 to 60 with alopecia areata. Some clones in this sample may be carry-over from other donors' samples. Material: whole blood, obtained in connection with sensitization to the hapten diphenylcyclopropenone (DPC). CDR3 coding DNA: TGTGCCAGCAGTACGGCCAGTACCAGGCAGTACTTC. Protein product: CASSTASTRQYF.